Below, 22 T cell receptor beta chains from the same sample are listed, as sequenced in a study of siplizumab effects on memory and regulatory T cells. Method: immunoSEQ multiplex PCR; TCRdb's copy keeps in-frame clones and lacks some. The sample has 100,000 or so clones, 92% seen once. The sample was non-Treg CD4+ T cells sorted from blood. All receptors derive from a human donor in good health.

This chain joins TRBV29-1 and TRBJ2-3; possibly TRBD1 or TRBD2 for D (6 bases each). The CDR3 has 14 residues. CDR1 is SQVTM, CDR2 ANQGSEA, per germline. Trimming took off 7 bases at V and 4 bases at J, with 18 bases between the two ends. The CDR3 DNA sequence: TGCAGCGCCTCCTGGGGGGCGCGGGCAGATACGCAGTATTTT. It codes for CSASWGARADTQYF.

The V and J genes are TRBV6-5 and TRBJ2-7, with D uncertain. The CDR3 runs 14 residues. Germline V gives CDR1 MNHEY, CDR2 SVGAGI. Trimming stripped 0 bases from V and 0 bases from J, with 6 bases between. In DNA, the CDR3 is TGTGCCAGCAGTTACTCGGGCAGCTCCTACGAGCAGTACTTC. Residues: CASSYSGSSYEQYF.

The chain couples TRBV5-1 to TRBJ1-4; 8 bases map to TRBD1. The CDR3 covers 15 residues. V dropped 4 bases and J dropped 7; count of bases not matched to a gene: 9. Germline lookup yields CDR1 SGHRS and CDR2 YFSETQ. The CDR3 sequence is CASSGGTGFSEKLFF. Written as DNA, the CDR3 is TGCGCCAGCAGCGGCGGGACAGGATTTAGTGAAAAACTGTTTTTT.

The gene calls are TRBV2 and TRBJ1-2; D might be TRBD1 (6 bases). The CDR3 is 15 amino acids. Looked up from germline, CDR1 is SNHLY and CDR2 is FYNNEI. V was cut by 3 bases and J by 4 bases, with 15 bases left in between. CDR3 in DNA: TGTGCCAGCAGTGAGGACCAGGGGCGGCCCTATGGCTACACCTTC. It is translated as CASSEDQGRPYGYTF.

This chain uses TRBV27 with TRBJ2-3; TRBD2 matches 9 bases. The length of the CDR3 is 15 residues. V lost 6 bases, J lost 3 bases, and 7 bases stayed unmatched. Germline V CDR1 and CDR2: MNHEY, SMNVEV (reference sequence). Here the CDR3 reads CASRLAGLPTDTQYF. The CDR3 DNA is TGTGCCAGCAGACTAGCGGGCCTCCCAACAGATACGCAGTATTTT.

This clone has just one count. This sequence joins TRBV7-3 and TRBJ2-5, with TRBD1 matching over 9 bases. The germline gives CDR1 SGHTA, CDR2 FQGTGA. V was pared by 1 base and J by 5 bases, with 5 bases of the junction left unmatched. This CDR3 is built from 15 residues. CDR3 amino acids: CASSLMGQGGETQYF. The CDR3 region has the DNA TGTGCCAGCAGCTTAATGGGACAGGGTGGCGAGACCCAGTACTTC.

The chain carries TRBV6-4 and TRBJ2-3, with 9 bases matching TRBD2. The CDR3 extends over 14 amino acids. Germline values: CDR1 MRHNA, CDR2 SNTAGT. Trimming at V came to 1 base and at J to 6 bases, leaving 2 bases not matched to a gene. The DNA for the CDR3 is TGTGCCAGCAGTGACTGGCGGGAGGGGGATACGCAGTATTTT. This encodes CASSDWREGDTQYF.

The chain is built from TRBV4-1 and TRBJ1-5; possibly TRBD1 for D (5 bases). The V gene lost 6 bases and the J gene lost 5 bases, with 20 bases spanning the gap. The CDR3 is 16 residues long. Germline assignment: CDR1 MGHRA and CDR2 YSYEKL. This CDR3 reads CASSIRAQGKDQPQHF. DNA for the CDR3: TGCGCCAGCAGTATCCGGGCTCAGGGAAAAGATCAGCCCCAGCATTTT.

V usage is TRBV6-1 and J usage is TRBJ2-1, with TRBD1 identical over 7 bases. Germline V gene sequence: CDR1 MNHNS, CDR2 SASEGT. V lost 7 bases and J lost 10; bases outside the gene matches: 7. CDR3 length: 12 amino acids. Here the CDR3 DNA reads TGTGCCAGCAAGGGAACAGGGGAAGAGCAGTTCTTC. Protein product: CASKGTGEEQFF.

The chain has TRBV19 and TRBJ1-4; D might be TRBD1 (6 bases). The CDR3 has 15 residues. Germline V gene lookup returns CDR1 LNHDA and CDR2 SQIVND (reference sequence). Trimming removed 3 bases at V and 2 bases at J, with 10 bases between. Here the CDR3 reads CASSIQGPTNEKLFF. The CDR3, as DNA: TGTGCCAGTAGTATCCAGGGGCCGACTAATGAAAAACTGTTTTTT.

This clone was seen a handful of times. CDR3: CASSLDGSTDTQYF. CDR3 coding DNA: TGCGCCAGCAGCTTGGACGGGAGCACAGATACGCAGTATTTT. The chain couples TRBV5-1 to TRBJ2-3; D not certain. This CDR3 comprises 14 residues. Trimming stripped 0 bases from V and 0 bases from J, with 5 bases between. Germline CDR1 SGHRS, CDR2 YFSETQ.

The CDR3 nucleotides are TGTGCCAGTAGTATTTTAGCGGGAGCCAATGAGCAGTACTTC. Encoded protein: CASSILAGANEQYF. The V call is TRBV19, the J call TRBJ2-7; the match to TRBD2 covers 9 bases. Germline V gives CDR1 LNHDA, CDR2 SQIVND (reference sequence). V lost 3 bases to trimming and J lost 7 bases; unmatched junction nucleotides: 7. The CDR3 is 14 residues long.

This chain uses TRBV11-3 with TRBJ2-3, with D maybe TRBD1 (7 bases). Germline V CDR1 and CDR2: SGHNT, YENEEA. The CDR3 runs to 15 residues. V was pared by 3 bases and J by 3 bases, with 13 bases between. CDR3: CASSLGSGGTDTQYF. The CDR3 DNA follows: TGTGCCAGCAGCTTGGGGTCAGGGGGGACAGATACGCAGTATTTT.

This chain uses TRBV5-1 with TRBJ2-7; D is undetermined. Germline lookup yields CDR1 SGHRS and CDR2 YFSETQ. The CDR3 has 13 residues. V was shortened by 2 bases and J by 3 bases, with 9 bases between the two germline ends. The CDR3 loop reads CASSFVGFYEQYF. CDR3 nucleotide sequence: TGCGCCAGCAGCTTTGTGGGGTTCTACGAGCAGTACTTC.

This clone showed up just once. The chain joins TRBV4-1 to TRBJ2-7, with 7 bases matching TRBD2. CDR3 size: 17 residues. Germline CDR1 is MGHRA and CDR2 is YSYEKL. J gave up 9 bases and V 0 bases, and 17 bases lay outside the gene matches. CDR3 bases: TGCGCCAGCAGCCAAGATGTAAGGGGACTATATCAGGTTGCGCAGTACTTC. Translating it yields CASSQDVRGLYQVAQYF.

The rearrangement uses TRBV9 and TRBJ2-3; a weak D match, TRBD2 (6 bases). Trimming took 0 bases from V and 1 from J, leaving 15 bases between them. CDR1 and CDR2 (germline): SGDLS, YYNGEE. This CDR3 contains 17 residues. The CDR3 sequence is CASSVVGTLAGTDTQYF. The CDR3 DNA follows: TGTGCCAGCAGCGTAGTGGGCACCTTAGCGGGCACAGATACGCAGTATTTT.

The chain employs TRBV30 and TRBJ1-3; a possible D gene is TRBD1 (6 bases). This CDR3 is built from 13 residues. The V end was cut by 2 bases, the J end by 4 bases, with 9 bases between. The germline gives CDR1 GTSNPN, CDR2 SVGIG (reference sequence). The CDR3 nucleotides are TGTGCCTGGAGTTTGGGGGGCGGAAACACCATATATTTT. Protein sequence: CAWSLGGGNTIYF.

The chain couples TRBV30 to TRBJ2-7; 7 positions agree with TRBD1. This CDR3 has 13 residues. The germline V gene encodes CDR1 GTSNPN and CDR2 SVGIG (reference sequence). With 7 bases clipped from V and 4 bases from J, the junction kept 10 bases outside the gene matches. This CDR3 reads CASSDRSFYEQYF. The CDR3 nucleotides are TGTGCCTCGTCGGACAGGAGTTTTTACGAGCAGTACTTC. The complete variable domain, with remaining parts taken from reference TRBV30 and TRBJ2-7, reads SQTIHQWPATLVQPVGSPLSLECTVEGTSNPNLYWYRQAAGRGLQLLFYSVGIGQISSEVPQNLSASRPQDRQFILSSKKLLLSDSGFYLCASSDRSFYEQYFGPGTRLTVT.

The CDR3 protein is CASSRGSRAHYTF. The CDR3 DNA reads TGTGCCAGCAGCCGGGGCTCAAGGGCGCACTACACCTTC. The gene calls are TRBV25-1 and TRBJ1-2; D is perhaps TRBD1 (5 bases). Germline V gene lookup returns CDR1 MGHDK and CDR2 SYGVNS. The V end lost 6 bases, the J end lost 10 bases, and 18 bases lay between the germline ends. This CDR3 is built from 13 residues.

V gene TRBV7-2 combines with J gene TRBJ1-1, with D maybe TRBD1 (6 bases). V was shortened by 5 bases and J by 1 base, with 14 bases between the two germline ends. From germline, CDR1 is SGHTA and CDR2 FQGNSA. The CDR3 contains 15 residues. The chain's CDR3 is CASSQALGQNTEAFF. The CDR3, as DNA: TGTGCCAGCAGCCAGGCCCTGGGACAGAACACTGAAGCTTTCTTT.

The V and J genes are TRBV28 and TRBJ1-2; the match to TRBD1 covers 12 bases. V dropped 3 bases and J dropped 7; count of bases not matched to a gene: 6. Germline CDR1 reads MDHEN; CDR2 reads SYDVKM. The CDR3 contains 15 residues. The CDR3 here is CASSFRGTGGSGYTF. The CDR3 DNA reads as TGTGCCAGCAGTTTTAGGGGGACAGGGGGCTCTGGCTACACCTTC.

This clone was recorded only once. The rearrangement joins TRBV2 to TRBJ1-1, with a possible D match to TRBD1 (5 bases). Germline values: CDR1 SNHLY, CDR2 FYNNEI. V lost 7 bases and J lost 5, with 14 bases in between. This CDR3 spans 13 amino acids. CDR3 loop: CASTDQRGTEAFF. The CDR3 bases are TGTGCCAGCACCGATCAGAGGGGTACTGAAGCTTTCTTT.